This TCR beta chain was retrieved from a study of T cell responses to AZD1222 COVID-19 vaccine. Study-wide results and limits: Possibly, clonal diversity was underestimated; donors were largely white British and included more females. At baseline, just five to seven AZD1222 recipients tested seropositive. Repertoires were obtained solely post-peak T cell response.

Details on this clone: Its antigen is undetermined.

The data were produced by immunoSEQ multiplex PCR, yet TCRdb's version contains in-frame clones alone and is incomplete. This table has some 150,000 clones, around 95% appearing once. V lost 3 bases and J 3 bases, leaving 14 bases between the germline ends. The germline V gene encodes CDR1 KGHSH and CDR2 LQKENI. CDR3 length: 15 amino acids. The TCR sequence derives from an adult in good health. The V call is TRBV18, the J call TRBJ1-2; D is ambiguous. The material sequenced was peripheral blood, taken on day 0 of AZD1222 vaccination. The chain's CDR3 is CASSPPMADDYGYTF. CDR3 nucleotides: TGTGCCAGCTCACCCCCGATGGCCGACGACTATGGCTACACCTTC.